These T cell receptor beta chains were read from a single sample in a study of T-cell reconstitution after alpha-beta-depleted transplantation in children. TCRdb re-called the PCR reads with MiXCR, one entry per CDR3 protein. The sample has some 400,000 distinct CDR3 sequences; over 20% are singletons. The sequencing used PBMCs from the stem cell graft donor, collected from the stem cell graft. The receptors come from a human donor who donated a stem cell graft to a child with acute myeloid leukemia. The CDR3 runs from the conserved cysteine through the conserved F or W. The D gene is left open where the match is weak. The size field is filled for only some rows; it gives once, few, many or a size class.

V gene	clone size	J gene	D gene	CDR3 DNA	CDR3 protein
TRBV30	many	TRBJ2-1	TRBD2	TGTGCCTGGGGGACTAGCGGGAGGGATGAGCAGTTCTTC	CAWGTSGRDEQFF
TRBV28	.	TRBJ1-2	.	TGTGCCAGCAGCTCGGGTCACCTGTCGGGCTATGGCTACACCTTC	CASSSGHLSGYGYTF
TRBV20-1	few	TRBJ2-7	.	TGCAGTGCTAGTCGGCCTAGCAGGTCCTCCTACGAGCAGTACTTC	CSASRPSRSSYEQYF
TRBV7-9	.	TRBJ2-7	.	TGTGCCAGCAGCTCCAACGAGGCCTACGAGCAGTACTTC	CASSSNEAYEQYF
TRBV10-3	few	TRBJ2-7	.	TGTGCCATCAGTGAGTCGTTGGTTGGGGACCCTCCTACCGAGCAGTACTTC	CAISESLVGDPPTEQYF
TRBV10-3	few	TRBJ2-7	.	TGTGCCATCAGTGAATCGGCAGCTGAGCAGTACTTC	CAISESAAEQYF
TRBV15	few	TRBJ2-7	.	TGTGCCACCAGCAGGTTTTCAGGAGCCAGAGCCTACGAGCAGTACTTC	CATSRFSGARAYEQYF
TRBV7-6	few	TRBJ1-6	.	TGTGCCAGCAGCCTCGGTGCCGGGGATTCACCCCTCCACTTT	CASSLGAGDSPLHF
TRBV9	few	TRBJ2-1	TRBD2	TGTGCCAGCAGCCAACCCCGACCTAGCGGGAGAACCTACAGCTCCTACAATGAGCAGTTCTTC	CASSQPRPSGRTYSSYNEQFF
TRBV29-1	many	TRBJ2-1	.	TGCAGCGCTCGACTAGAAGGGCAGTTCTTC	CSARLEGQFF
TRBV20-1	few	TRBJ2-7	TRBD1	TGCAGTGCTAGAGATACAGGGGGCTACGAGCAGTACTTC	CSARDTGGYEQYF
TRBV5-6	few	TRBJ2-6	.	TGTGCCAGCAGCTTCTGGGGGACCGGGGCCAACGTCCTGACTTTC	CASSFWGTGANVLTF
TRBV6-5	many	TRBJ2-7	.	TGTGCCAGCAGTTACGAATACCGGTACGAGCAGTACTTC	CASSYEYRYEQYF
TRBV7-9	.	TRBJ1-4	.	TGTGCCAGCAGTTATCTGGAAGGAAAACTGTTTTTT	CASSYLEGKLFF
TRBV28	.	TRBJ2-1	.	TGTGCCAGCAGTTTTTCGGGTAGCCCCAACTACAATGAGCAGTTCTTC	CASSFSGSPNYNEQFF
TRBV20-1	many	TRBJ2-2	.	TGCAGTGCCCACCTAGGGAGGACCGGGGAGCTGTTTTTT	CSAHLGRTGELFF
TRBV7-9	.	TRBJ2-1	TRBD2	TGTGCCAGCAGCTCGACTAGCGGGAGGGCCCATGAGCAGTTCTTC	CASSSTSGRAHEQFF